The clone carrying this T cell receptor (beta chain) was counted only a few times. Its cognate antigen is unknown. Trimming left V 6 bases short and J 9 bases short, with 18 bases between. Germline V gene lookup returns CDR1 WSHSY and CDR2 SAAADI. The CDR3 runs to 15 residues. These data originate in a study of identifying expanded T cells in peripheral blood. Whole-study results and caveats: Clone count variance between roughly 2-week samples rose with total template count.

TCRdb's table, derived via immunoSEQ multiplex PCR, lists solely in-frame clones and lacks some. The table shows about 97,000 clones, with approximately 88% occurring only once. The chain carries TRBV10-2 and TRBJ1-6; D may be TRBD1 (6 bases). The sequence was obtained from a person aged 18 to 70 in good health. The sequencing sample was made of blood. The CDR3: CASSLSGGPGSPLHF. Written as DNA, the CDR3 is TGCGCCAGCAGCCTATCCGGGGGGCCGGGTTCACCCCTCCACTTT.